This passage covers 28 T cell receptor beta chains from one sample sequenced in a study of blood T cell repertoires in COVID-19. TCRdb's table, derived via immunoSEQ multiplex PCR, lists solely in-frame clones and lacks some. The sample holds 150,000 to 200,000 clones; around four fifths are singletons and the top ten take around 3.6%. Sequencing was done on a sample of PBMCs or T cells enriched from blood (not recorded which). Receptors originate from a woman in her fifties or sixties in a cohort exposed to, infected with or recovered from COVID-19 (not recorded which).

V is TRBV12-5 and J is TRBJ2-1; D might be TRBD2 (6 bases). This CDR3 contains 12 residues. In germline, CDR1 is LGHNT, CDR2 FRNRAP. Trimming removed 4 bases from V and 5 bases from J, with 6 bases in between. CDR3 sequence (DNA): TGTGCTAGTGGTTGGGAGGACAATGAGCAGTTCTTC. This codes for CASGWEDNEQFF. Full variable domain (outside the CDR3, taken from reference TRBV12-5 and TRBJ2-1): DARVTQTPRHKVTEMGQEVTMRCQPILGHNTVFWYRQTMMQGLELLAYFRNRAPLDDSGMPKDRFSAEMPDATLATLKIQPSEPRDSAVYFCASGWEDNEQFFGPGTRLTVL.

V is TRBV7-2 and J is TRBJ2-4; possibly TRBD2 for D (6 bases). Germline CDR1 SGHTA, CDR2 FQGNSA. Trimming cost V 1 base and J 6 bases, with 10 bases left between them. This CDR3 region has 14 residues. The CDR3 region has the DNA TGTGCCAGCAGCTTAGAAGCGGAGGGAAACATTCAGTACTTC. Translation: CASSLEAEGNIQYF.

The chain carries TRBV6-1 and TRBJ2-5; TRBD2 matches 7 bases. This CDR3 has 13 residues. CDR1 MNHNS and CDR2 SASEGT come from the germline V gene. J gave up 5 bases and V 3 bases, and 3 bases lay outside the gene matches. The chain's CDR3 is CASSDPGRETQYF. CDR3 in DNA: TGTGCCAGCAGTGACCCCGGGAGGGAGACCCAGTACTTC.

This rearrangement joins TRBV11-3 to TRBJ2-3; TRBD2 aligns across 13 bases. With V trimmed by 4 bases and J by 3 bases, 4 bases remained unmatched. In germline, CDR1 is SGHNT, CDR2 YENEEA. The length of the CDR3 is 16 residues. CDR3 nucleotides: TGTGCCAGCAGCTCCAAGACTAGCGGGGGGACAGATACGCAGTATTTT. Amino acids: CASSSKTSGGTDTQYF.

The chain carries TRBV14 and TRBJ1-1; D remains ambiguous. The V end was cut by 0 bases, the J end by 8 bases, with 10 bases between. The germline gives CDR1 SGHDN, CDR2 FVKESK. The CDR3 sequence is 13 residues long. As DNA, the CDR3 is TGTGCCAGCAGCCAAGATCTTCTCCGGGAAGCTTTCTTT. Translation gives CASSQDLLREAFF. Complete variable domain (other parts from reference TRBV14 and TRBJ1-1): EAGVTQFPSHSVIEKGQTVTLRCDPISGHDNLYWYRRVMGKEIKFLLHFVKESKQDESGMPNNRFLAERTGGTYSTLKVQPAELEDSGVYFCASSQDLLREAFFGQGTRLTVV.

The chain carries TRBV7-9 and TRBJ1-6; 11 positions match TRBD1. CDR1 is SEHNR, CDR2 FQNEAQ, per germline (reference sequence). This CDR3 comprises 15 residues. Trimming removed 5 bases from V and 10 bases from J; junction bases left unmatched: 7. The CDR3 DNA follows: TGTGCCAGCAGCCCGAGGACAGGGGGCGTATCACCCCTCCACTTT. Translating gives CASSPRTGGVSPLHF.

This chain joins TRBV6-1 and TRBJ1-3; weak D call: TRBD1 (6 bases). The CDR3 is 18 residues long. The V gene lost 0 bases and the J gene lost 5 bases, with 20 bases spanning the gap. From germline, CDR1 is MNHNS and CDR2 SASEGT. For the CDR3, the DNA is TGTGCCAGCAGTGAAGCGCTTGGTCGACAGGAACTCCGAAACACCATATATTTT. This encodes CASSEALGRQELRNTIYF.

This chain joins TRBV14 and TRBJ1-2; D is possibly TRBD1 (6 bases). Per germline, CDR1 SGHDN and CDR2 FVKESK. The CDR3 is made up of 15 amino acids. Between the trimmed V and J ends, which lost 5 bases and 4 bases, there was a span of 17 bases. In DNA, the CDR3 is TGTGCCAGCAGCGAAAATTTACAGGGCTTCTATGGCTACACCTTC. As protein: CASSENLQGFYGYTF.

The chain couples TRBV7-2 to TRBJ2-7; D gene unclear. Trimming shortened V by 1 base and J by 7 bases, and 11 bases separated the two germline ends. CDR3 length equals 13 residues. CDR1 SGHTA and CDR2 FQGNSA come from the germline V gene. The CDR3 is CASSLGPPGEQYF. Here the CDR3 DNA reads TGTGCCAGCAGCTTAGGACCGCCGGGTGAGCAGTACTTC.

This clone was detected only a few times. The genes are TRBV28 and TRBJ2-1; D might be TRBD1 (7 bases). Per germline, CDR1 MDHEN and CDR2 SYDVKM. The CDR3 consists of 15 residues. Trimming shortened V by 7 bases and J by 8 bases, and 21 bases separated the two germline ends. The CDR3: CASINPQGGDYEQFF. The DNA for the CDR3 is TGTGCCAGCATCAACCCTCAGGGGGGAGACTATGAGCAGTTCTTC.

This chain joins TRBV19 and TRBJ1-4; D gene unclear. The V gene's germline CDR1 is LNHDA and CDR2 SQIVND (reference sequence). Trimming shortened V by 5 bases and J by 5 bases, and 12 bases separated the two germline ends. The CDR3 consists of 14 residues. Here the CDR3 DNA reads TGTGCCAGTAGTGATCGCAGGAAAAATGAAAAACTGTTTTTT. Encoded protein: CASSDRRKNEKLFF. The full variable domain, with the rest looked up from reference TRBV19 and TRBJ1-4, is DGGITQSPKYLFRKEGQNVTLSCEQNLNHDAMYWYRQDPGQGLRLIYYSQIVNDFQKGDIAEGYSVSREKKESFPLTVTSAQKNPTAFYLCASSDRRKNEKLFFGSGTQLSVL.

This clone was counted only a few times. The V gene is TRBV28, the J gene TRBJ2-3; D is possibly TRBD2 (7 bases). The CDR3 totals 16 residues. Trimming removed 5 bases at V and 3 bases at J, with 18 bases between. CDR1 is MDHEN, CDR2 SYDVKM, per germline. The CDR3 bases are TGTGCCAGCAGTCGGGGAACGGGGGGCCTAACAGATACGCAGTATTTT. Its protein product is CASSRGTGGLTDTQYF.

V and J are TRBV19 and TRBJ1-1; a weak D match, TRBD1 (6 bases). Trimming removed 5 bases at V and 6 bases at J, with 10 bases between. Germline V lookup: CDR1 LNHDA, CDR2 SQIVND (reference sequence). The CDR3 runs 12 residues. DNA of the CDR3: TGTGCCAGTAGTGAGCGACAGGCTGAAGCTTTCTTT. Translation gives CASSERQAEAFF.

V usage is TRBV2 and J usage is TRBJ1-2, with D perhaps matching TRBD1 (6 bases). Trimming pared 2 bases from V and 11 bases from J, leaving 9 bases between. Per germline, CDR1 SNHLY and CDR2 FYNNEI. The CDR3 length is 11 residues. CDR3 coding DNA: TGTGCCAGCAGTGAAAGGGGGGGGTACACCTTC. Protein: CASSERGGYTF. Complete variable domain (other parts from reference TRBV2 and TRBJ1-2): EPEVTQTPSHQVTQMGQEVILRCVPISNHLYFYWYRQILGQKVEFLVSFYNNEISEKSEIFDDQFSVERPDGSNFTLKIRSTKLEDSAMYFCASSERGGYTFGSGTRLTVV.

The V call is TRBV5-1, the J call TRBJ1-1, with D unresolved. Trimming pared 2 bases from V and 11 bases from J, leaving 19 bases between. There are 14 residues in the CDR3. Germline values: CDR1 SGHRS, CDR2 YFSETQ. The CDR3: CASSFTTSGFEAFF. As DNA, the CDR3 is TGCGCCAGCAGCTTTACAACGTCGGGATTCGAGGCTTTCTTT.

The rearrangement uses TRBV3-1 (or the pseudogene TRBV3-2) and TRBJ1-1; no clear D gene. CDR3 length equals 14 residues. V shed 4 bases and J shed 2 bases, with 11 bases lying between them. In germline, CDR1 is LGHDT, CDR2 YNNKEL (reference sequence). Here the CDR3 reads CASSPYLGNTEAFF. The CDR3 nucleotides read TGTGCCAGCAGCCCTTATCTGGGCAACACTGAAGCTTTCTTT.

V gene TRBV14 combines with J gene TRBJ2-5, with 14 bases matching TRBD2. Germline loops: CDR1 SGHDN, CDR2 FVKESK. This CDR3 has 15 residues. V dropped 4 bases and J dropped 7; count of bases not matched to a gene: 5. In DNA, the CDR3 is TGTGCCAGCAGCCGGGGACTAGCGGGAGCTGGGACCCAGTACTTC. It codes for CASSRGLAGAGTQYF.

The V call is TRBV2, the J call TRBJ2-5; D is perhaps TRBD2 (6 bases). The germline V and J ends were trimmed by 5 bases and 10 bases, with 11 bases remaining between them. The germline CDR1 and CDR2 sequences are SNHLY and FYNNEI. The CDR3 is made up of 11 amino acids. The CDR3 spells CASSTDGGQYF. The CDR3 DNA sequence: TGTGCCAGCAGTACCGACGGGGGCCAGTACTTC.

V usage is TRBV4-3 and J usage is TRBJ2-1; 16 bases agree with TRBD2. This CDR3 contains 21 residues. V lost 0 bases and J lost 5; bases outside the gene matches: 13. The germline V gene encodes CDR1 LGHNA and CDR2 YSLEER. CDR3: CASSQDPSEGLAGGLDNEQFF. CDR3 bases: TGCGCCAGCAGCCAAGATCCGTCGGAGGGACTAGCGGGGGGGCTAGACAATGAGCAGTTCTTC.

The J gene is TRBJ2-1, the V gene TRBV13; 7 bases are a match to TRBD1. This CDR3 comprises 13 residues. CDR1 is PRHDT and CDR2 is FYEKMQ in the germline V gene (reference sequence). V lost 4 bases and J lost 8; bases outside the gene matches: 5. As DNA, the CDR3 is TGTGCCAGCAGCTCGGGACAGTGGTATGAGCAGTTCTTC. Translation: CASSSGQWYEQFF.

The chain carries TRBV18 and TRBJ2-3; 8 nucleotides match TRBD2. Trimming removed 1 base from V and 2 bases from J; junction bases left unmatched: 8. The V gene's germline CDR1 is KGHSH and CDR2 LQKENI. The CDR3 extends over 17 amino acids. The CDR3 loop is CASSPRGSGDFTDTQYF. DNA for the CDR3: TGTGCCAGCTCACCACGGGGTAGCGGGGACTTCACAGATACGCAGTATTTT. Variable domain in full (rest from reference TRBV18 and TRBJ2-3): NAGVMQNPRHLVRRRGQEARLRCSPMKGHSHVYWYRQLPEEGLKFMVYLQKENIIDESGMPKERFSAEFPKEGPSILRIQQVVRGDSAAYFCASSPRGSGDFTDTQYFGPGTRLTVL.

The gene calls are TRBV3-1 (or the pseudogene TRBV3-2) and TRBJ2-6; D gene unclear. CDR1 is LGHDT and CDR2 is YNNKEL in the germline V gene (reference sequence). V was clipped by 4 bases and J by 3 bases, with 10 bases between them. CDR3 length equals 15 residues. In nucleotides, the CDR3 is TGTGCCAGCAGCCTTCGGGTTATTGGGGCCAACGTCCTGACTTTC. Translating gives CASSLRVIGANVLTF.

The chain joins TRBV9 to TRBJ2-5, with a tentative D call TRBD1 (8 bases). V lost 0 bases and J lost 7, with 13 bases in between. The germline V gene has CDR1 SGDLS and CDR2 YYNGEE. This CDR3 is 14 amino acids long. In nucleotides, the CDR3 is TGTGCCAGCAGCGTAGCTAACAGGGGGGGGACCCAGTACTTC. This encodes CASSVANRGGTQYF.

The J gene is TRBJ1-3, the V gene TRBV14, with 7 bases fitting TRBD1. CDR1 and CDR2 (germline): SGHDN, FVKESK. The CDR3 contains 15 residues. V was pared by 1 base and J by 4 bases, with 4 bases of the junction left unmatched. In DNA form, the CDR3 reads TGTGCCAGCAGCCAAGGGGGACAGAGAGGAAACACCATATATTTT. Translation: CASSQGGQRGNTIYF.

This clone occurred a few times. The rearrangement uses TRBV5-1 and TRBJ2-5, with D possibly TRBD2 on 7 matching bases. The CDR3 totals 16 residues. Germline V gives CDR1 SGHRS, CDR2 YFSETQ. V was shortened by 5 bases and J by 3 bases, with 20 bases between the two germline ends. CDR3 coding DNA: TGCGCCAGCAGAACTCAGGGTCGGGGGGCAAAAGAGACCCAGTACTTC. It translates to CASRTQGRGAKETQYF. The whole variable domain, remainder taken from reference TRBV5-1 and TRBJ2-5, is KAGVTQTPRYLIKTRGQQVTLSCSPISGHRSVSWYQQTPGQGLQFLFEYFSETQRNKGNFPGRFSGRQFSNSRSEMNVSTLELGDSALYLCASRTQGRGAKETQYFGPGTRLLVL.

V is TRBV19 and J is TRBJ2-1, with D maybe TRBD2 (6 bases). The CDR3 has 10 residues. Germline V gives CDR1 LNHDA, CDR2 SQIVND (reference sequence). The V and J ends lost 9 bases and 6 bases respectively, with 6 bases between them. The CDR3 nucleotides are TGTGCCAGCGGGAGCAATGAGCAGTTCTTC. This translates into CASGSNEQFF.

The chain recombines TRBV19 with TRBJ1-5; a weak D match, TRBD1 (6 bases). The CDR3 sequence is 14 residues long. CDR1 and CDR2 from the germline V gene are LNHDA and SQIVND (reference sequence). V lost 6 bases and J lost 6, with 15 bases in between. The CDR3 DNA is TGTGCCAGTAGCGAAACAGGGTCGGGTCAGCCCCAGCATTTT. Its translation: CASSETGSGQPQHF. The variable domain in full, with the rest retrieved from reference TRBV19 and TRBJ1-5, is DGGITQSPKYLFRKEGQNVTLSCEQNLNHDAMYWYRQDPGQGLRLIYYSQIVNDFQKGDIAEGYSVSREKKESFPLTVTSAQKNPTAFYLCASSETGSGQPQHFGDGTRLSIL.

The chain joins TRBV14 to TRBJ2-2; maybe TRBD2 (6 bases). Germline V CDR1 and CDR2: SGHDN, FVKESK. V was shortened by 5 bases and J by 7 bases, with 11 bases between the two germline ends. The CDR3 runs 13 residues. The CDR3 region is CASSSFGGGELFF. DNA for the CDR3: TGTGCCAGCAGCTCCTTCGGGGGCGGGGAGCTGTTTTTT.